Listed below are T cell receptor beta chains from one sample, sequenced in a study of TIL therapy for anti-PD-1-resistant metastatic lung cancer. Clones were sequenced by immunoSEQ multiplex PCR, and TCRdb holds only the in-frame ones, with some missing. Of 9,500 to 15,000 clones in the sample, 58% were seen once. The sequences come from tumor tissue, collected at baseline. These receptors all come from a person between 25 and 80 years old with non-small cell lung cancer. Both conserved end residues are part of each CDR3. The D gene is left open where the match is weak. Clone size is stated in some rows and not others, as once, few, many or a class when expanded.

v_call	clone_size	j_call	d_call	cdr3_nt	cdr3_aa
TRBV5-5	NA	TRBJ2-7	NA	TGTGCCAGCAGCATGGGACACTCCTCGTACGAGCAGTACTTC	CASSMGHSSYEQYF
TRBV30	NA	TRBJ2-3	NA	TGTGCCTGGAGTCCGGGACCGATGGGTGGCACAGATACGCAGTATTTT	CAWSPGPMGGTDTQYF
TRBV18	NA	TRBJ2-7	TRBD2	TGTGCCAGCTCACCCGGGACTAGCGGGGCCCACGAGCAGTACTTC	CASSPGTSGAHEQYF
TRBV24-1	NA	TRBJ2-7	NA	TGTGCCACCAGTGATCCACAGGGACAAAACTACGAGCAGTACTTC	CATSDPQGQNYEQYF
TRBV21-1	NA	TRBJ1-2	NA	TGTGCCAGCACTCGGAGTACTGGCTACACCTTC	CASTRSTGYTF
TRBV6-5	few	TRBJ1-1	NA	TGTGCCAGCAGTTACAGAGGGGCTGAAGCTTTCTTT	CASSYRGAEAFF
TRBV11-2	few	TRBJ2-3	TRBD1	TGTGCCAGCAGCTTAGGAGCGGTTAGACAGGGAGCAGATACGCAGTATTTT	CASSLGAVRQGADTQYF
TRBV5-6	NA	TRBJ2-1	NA	TGTGCCAGCAGCTTAACAGGCGCGGGCCCCGGGGAACAGTTCTTC	CASSLTGAGPGEQFF
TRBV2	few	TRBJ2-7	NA	TGTGCCAGCAGGATCACAGGCTCCTACGAGCAGTACTTC	CASRITGSYEQYF
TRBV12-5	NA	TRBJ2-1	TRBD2	TGTGCTAGTGGCCTCTCTAGGACTAGCGGGCTAAACAATGAGCAGTTCTTC	CASGLSRTSGLNNEQFF
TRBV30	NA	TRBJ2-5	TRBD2	TGTGCCTGGGCCCCAGGCGGGGGGGGCGGAGAGACCCAGTACTTC	CAWAPGGGGGETQYF
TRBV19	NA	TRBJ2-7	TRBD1	TGTGCCAGTAGTTTCGGACAGGGGGCTGGCGAGCAGTACTTC	CASSFGQGAGEQYF
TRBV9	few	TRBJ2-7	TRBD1	TGTGCCAGCAGCGAGAGGGGGACAGGCTACTCCTACGAGCAGTACTTC	CASSERGTGYSYEQYF
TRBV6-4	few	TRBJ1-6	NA	TGTGCCAGCAGTGTGCAGGGATGGGATAATTCACCCCTCCACTTT	CASSVQGWDNSPLHF
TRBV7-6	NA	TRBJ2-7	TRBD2	TGTGCCAGCAGCAGGGATAGCGGGAGCTCCTACGAGCAGTACTTC	CASSRDSGSSYEQYF
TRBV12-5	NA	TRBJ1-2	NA	TGTGCTAGTGGTTCCTCGGCCCCGTTAAGGGATGGCTACACCTTC	CASGSSAPLRDGYTF
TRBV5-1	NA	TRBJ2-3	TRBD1	TGCGCCAGCAGCCTGGGACAGGACACAGATACGCAGTATTTT	CASSLGQDTDTQYF
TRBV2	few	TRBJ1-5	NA	TGTGCCAGCAGAGGGGGGCCTGACAACAATCAGCCCCAGCATTTT	CASRGGPDNNQPQHF
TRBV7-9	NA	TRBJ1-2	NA	TGTGCCAGCAGCTTAGCGGGTGAAGGGTCCGGCTACACCTTC	CASSLAGEGSGYTF
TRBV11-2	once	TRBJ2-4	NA	TGTGCCAGCAGCTTAGAGTCCGGCAGGGAGTCCATTCAGTACTTC	CASSLESGRESIQYF
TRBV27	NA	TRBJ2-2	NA	TGTGCCAGCAGTTTTACCATCACAGGAGCCCTTTTGAGGACCGGGGAGCTGTTTTTT	CASSFTITGALLRTGELFF
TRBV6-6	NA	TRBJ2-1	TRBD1	TGTGCCAGCAGTTCCCCGGGACAGGGGTACAGTGAGCAGTTCTTC	CASSSPGQGYSEQFF
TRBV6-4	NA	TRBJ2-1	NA	TGTGCCAGCAGTGCCCACCCGGACGGGAAGGGAGAGCAGTTCTTC	CASSAHPDGKGEQFF
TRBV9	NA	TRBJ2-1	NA	TGTGCCAGCAGCTTCCATAGGGACATTCCTCGGAATGAGCAGTTCTTC	CASSFHRDIPRNEQFF
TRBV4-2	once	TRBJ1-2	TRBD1	TGTGCCAGCAGCCAAGGGACAGGGGGCGGCTATGGCTACACCTTC	CASSQGTGGGYGYTF
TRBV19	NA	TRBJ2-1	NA	TGTGCCAGTAGTATTAAATCCGGCTATGAGCAGTTCTTC	CASSIKSGYEQFF
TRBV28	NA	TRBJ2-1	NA	TGTGCCAGCAGAGACCCCCAAGTTTGGGAGCAGTTCTTC	CASRDPQVWEQFF
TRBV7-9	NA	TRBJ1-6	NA	TGTGCCAGCAGCTTAGGACAAGTTGATAATTCACCCCTCCACTTT	CASSLGQVDNSPLHF
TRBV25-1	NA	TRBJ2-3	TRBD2	TGTGCCAGCAGTGGAACCGGGAGGAGGGATACGCAGTATTTT	CASSGTGRRDTQYF
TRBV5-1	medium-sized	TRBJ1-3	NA	TGCGCCAGCAGACAGAATTCTGGAAACACCATATATTTT	CASRQNSGNTIYF
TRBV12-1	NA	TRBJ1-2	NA	TGTGCCATCTCCAAGAGCGGCCGGGACAGGGGTTGTACTGGCTACACCTTC	CAISKSGRDRGCTGYTF
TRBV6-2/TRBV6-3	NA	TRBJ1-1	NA	TGTGCCAGCAGTGCAAATTTACTGGGTGTGAGAACTTTCTTT	CASSANLLGVRTFF
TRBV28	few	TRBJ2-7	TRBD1	TGTGCCAGCACTGAGGGACAGGGGAGGAAGTACGAGCAGTACTTC	CASTEGQGRKYEQYF
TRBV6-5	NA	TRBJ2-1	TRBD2	TGTGCCAGCAGTTACTCGGTGCTAGCGGGTTTCAATGAGCAGTTCTTC	CASSYSVLAGFNEQFF
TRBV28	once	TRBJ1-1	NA	TGTGCCAGCAGTTTCGCAGCACCCGCTGAAGCTTTCTTT	CASSFAAPAEAFF
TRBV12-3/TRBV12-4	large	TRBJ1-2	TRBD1	TGTGCCAGCTGGACAGGGCCCAACTATGGCTACACCTTC	CASWTGPNYGYTF
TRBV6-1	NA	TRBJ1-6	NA	TGTGCCAGCAGTGAACTACAGACAAATTCACCCCTCCACTTT	CASSELQTNSPLHF
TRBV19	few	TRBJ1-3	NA	TGTGCCAGTAGCGTACAGGGAGCTGGAAACACCATATATTTT	CASSVQGAGNTIYF
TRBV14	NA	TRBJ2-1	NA	TGTGCCAGCAGCCCCCGGGACGGAAGATACAATGAGCAGTTCTTC	CASSPRDGRYNEQFF
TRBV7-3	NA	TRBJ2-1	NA	TGTGCCAGCAGCTTAGGGGTGGGCAATGAGCAGTTCTTC	CASSLGVGNEQFF
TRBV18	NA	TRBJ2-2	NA	TGTGCCAGCCACCCCCTCGGAACCGGGGAGCTGTTTTTT	CASHPLGTGELFF
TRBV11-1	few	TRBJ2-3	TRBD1	TGTGCCAGCAGCTTAGAGGGACAGGGGTTTACAGATACGCAGTATTTT	CASSLEGQGFTDTQYF
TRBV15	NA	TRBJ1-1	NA	TGTGCCACCAGCAGAGATGGAGGGGCGAACACTGAAGCTTTCTTT	CATSRDGGANTEAFF
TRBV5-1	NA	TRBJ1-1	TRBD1	TGCGCCAGCAGCTTGGGGGACAGGGTGGTGACTGAAGCTTTCTTT	CASSLGDRVVTEAFF
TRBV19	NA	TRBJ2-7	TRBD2	TGTGCCAGTACCCCAGGAGGAGCGGGGGCACGCTACGAGCAGTACTTC	CASTPGGAGARYEQYF
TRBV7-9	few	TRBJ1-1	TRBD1	TGTGCCAGCAGCTCTGCAGACAGGGTGGGCACTGAAGCTTTCTTT	CASSSADRVGTEAFF
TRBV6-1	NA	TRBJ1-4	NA	TGTGCCAGCAGTGAAGTGGCGGGTGGGGCGGGAAATGAAAAACTGTTTTTT	CASSEVAGGAGNEKLFF
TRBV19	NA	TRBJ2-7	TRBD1	TGTGCCAGTAGTATTGGAGGGACAGGCCTCTCCTACGAGCAGTACTTC	CASSIGGTGLSYEQYF